The clone carrying this T cell receptor (beta chain) has at least ten counts. Its antigen is still unknown. TCR alpha and beta CDR3 regions were amplified from RNA using iRepertoire nested multiplex PCR. Input was roughly 95-450 ng of tissue mRNA or PBMC total RNA. TCRdb reanalysed the multiplex PCR reads using MiXCR and keeps one entry per CDR3 protein. The sample shows fewer than 250,000 distinct CDR3 sequences, over 25% of them seen only once. This sample stems from a study of glioma-infiltrating T cells. This CDR3 comprises 16 residues. The germline V gene encodes CDR1 SGHTA and CDR2 FQGTGA. V shed 5 bases and J 6 bases; nucleotides not matched to a gene: 12. General study points: Gliomas, especially low-grade, showed above-expected tissue-blood divergence; non-neoplastic patients showed below.

This sequence was found in a human donor with low-grade glioma or glioblastoma, undergoing nonglioma brain surgery, or in good health (not recorded which). The sample comprised glioma tissue, nonneoplastic brain tissue, or PBMCs (not recorded which). This rearrangement joins TRBV7-3 to TRBJ2-3; 9 positions match TRBD2. CDR3 sequence: CASSPLGGRAPDTQYF. Here the CDR3 DNA reads TGTGCCAGCAGCCCACTCGGCGGGAGGGCCCCGGATACGCAGTATTTT.